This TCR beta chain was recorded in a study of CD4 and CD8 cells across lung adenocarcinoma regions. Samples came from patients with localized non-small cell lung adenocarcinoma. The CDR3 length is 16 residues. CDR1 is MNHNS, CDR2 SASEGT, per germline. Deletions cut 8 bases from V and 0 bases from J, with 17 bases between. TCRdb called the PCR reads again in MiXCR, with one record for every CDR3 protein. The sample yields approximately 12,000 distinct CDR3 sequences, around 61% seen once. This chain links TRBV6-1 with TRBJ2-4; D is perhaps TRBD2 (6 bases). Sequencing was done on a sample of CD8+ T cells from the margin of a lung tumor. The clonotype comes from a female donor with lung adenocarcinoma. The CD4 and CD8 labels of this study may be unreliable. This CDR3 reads CASRPSGLRAKNIQYF. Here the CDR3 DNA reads TGTGCCAGCCGTCCCAGCGGGCTCCGAGCCAAAAACATTCAGTACTTC.